This TCR beta chain was captured in a study of blood T cell repertoires in COVID-19. The CDR3 runs to 12 residues. V was pared by 2 bases and J by 5 bases, with 4 bases between. Germline V lookup: CDR1 MNHEY, CDR2 SVGEGT. Per the original methods: Amplification from reference gene primers served as the basis for estimated nucleated cell counts. Using immunoSEQ multiplex PCR, the repertoire was profiled, and TCRdb retains in-frame clones only, with some absent. The DNA was the basis for D and trimming; V, J and clone size are from that table. The sample records 150,000 to 200,000 clones, 85% to 90% being singletons.

The clonotype comes from a man aged 18 to 30 with active or convalescent COVID-19. The chain uses TRBV6-2 or TRBV6-3 and TRBJ2-1, with unresolved D. Specimen: peripheral blood. The CDR3 is CASSYLDNEQFF. CDR3 coding DNA: TGTGCCAGCAGTTACCTAGACAATGAGCAGTTCTTC.